What follows is one T cell receptor beta chain and its context. Its matching antigen is unknown. As to time point: patch test 1, 2 weeks after DPC sensitization. Treatment: therapeutic diphenylcyclopropenone sensitization with weekly scalp DPC. Non-pregnant alopecia patients aged 18 to 70, suitable for DPC therapy. For the library, individual cDNA molecules each received unique molecular identifiers. As originally analysed: The median was approximately 89,000 TCRs per sample, ranging 23,224 to 690,600. One entry per CDR3 protein, called by TCRdb with MiXCR from the RACE reads. TCRdb, not the authors, supplied the V and J calls. Of around 300,000 distinct CDR3 sequences listed, 6% to 8.5% are singletons. These data are taken from a study of human T cells and chemical hapten exposure. Study-level points and caveats: Following DPC sensitization, TCRs present above 1 in 1000 frequency showed no change.

This clonotype was sampled from a woman aged 18 to 35 with alopecia areata. Some clones in this sample may be carry-over from other donors' samples. The sequences come from whole blood, collected in connection with sensitization to the hapten diphenylcyclopropenone (DPC).

The CDR3 sequence is CASSSTRNTIYF. The DNA for the CDR3 is TGTGCCAGCAGCTCAACCAGAAACACCATATATTTT. The chain links TRBV7-8 to TRBJ1-3, with no clear D. This CDR3 spans 12 amino acids. The germline gives CDR1 SGHVS, CDR2 FQNEAQ. Trimming removed 4 bases at V and 5 bases at J, with 6 bases between. The full variable domain, in which reference TRBV7-8 and TRBJ1-3 provide the parts outside the CDR3, is GAGVSQSPRYKVAKRGQDVALRCDPISGHVSLFWYQQALGQGPEFLTYFQNEAQLDKSGLPSDRFFAERPEGSVSTLKIQRTQQEDSAVYLCASSSTRNTIYFGEGSWLTVV.